The table lists the clone carrying this T cell receptor (beta chain) with a few counts. The sample originates from a study of cytomegalovirus exposure and HLA in healthy donors. 60 Vbeta and 13 Jbeta primers were used in PCR. TCRdb's table, derived via immunoSEQ multiplex PCR, lists solely in-frame clones and lacks some. The profile shows more than 150,000 clones, roughly 82% of them singletons. CDR3 length: 15 amino acids. The germline V gene encodes CDR1 MNHNY and CDR2 SVGAGI (reference sequence). V shed 6 bases and J shed 0 bases, with 9 bases lying between them. Sequencing was carried out using PBMCs. The chain combines TRBV6-6 with TRBJ2-6; the D gene is possibly TRBD1 (6 bases). This receptor was identified in a woman aged 50 to 65 in good health and CMV-seropositive. The CDR3 DNA is TGTGCCAGCAGCAAGGACAGCTCTGGGGCCAACGTCCTGACTTTC. Its protein is CASSKDSSGANVLTF.